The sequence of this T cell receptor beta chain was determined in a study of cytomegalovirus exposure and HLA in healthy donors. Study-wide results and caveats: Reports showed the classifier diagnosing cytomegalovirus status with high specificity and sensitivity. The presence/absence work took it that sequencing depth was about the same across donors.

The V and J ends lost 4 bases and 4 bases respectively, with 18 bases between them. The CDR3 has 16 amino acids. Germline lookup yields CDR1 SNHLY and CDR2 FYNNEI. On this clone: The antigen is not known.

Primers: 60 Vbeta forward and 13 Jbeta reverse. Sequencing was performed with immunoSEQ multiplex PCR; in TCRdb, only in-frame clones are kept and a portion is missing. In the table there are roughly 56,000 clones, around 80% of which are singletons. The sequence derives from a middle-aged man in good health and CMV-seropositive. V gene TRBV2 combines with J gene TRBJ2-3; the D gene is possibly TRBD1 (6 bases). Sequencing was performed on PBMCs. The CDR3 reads CASSAFSGASADTQYF. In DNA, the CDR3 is TGTGCCAGCAGTGCGTTTTCAGGGGCTTCTGCAGATACGCAGTATTTT.